This T cell receptor (beta chain) was sequenced for a study of blood T cell repertoires in COVID-19. The CDR3 sequence is 14 residues long. Trimming took 0 bases from V and 2 from J, leaving 8 bases between them. Germline loops: CDR1 SGHNT, CDR2 YYREEE (reference sequence). The protocol was immunoSEQ multiplex PCR, while the TCRdb copy is restricted to in-frame clones and leaves out a portion. The sample lists hundreds of thousands of clones, roughly 89% seen once, with approximately 1.5% in the top ten. The clonotype originates from a woman aged 18 to 35 with acute COVID-19. Sequencing input: PBMCs or T cells enriched from blood (not recorded which). The chain joins TRBV5-4 to TRBJ1-2, with no clear D. The DNA for the CDR3 is TGTGCCAGCAGCTTGGAGAGGGTCAACTATGGCTACACCTTC. Translating gives CASSLERVNYGYTF.